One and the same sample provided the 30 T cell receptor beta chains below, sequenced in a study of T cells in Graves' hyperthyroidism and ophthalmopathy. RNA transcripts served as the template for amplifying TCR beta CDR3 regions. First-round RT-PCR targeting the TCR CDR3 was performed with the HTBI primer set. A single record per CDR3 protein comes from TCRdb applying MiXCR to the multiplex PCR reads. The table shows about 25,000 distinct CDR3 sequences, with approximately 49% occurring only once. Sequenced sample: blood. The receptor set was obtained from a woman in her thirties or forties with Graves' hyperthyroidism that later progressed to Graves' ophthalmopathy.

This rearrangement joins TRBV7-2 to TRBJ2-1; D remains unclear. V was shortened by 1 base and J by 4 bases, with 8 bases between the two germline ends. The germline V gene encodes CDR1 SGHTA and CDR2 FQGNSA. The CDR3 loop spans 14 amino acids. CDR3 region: CASSLDPMYNEQFF. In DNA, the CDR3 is TGTGCCAGCAGCTTAGATCCGATGTACAATGAGCAGTTCTTC.

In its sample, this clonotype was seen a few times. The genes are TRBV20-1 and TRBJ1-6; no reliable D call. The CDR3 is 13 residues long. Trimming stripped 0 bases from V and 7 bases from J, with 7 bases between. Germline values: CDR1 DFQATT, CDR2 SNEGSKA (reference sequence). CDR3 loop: CSARDTGNSPLHF. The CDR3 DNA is TGCAGTGCTAGAGATACGGGCAATTCACCCCTCCACTTT.

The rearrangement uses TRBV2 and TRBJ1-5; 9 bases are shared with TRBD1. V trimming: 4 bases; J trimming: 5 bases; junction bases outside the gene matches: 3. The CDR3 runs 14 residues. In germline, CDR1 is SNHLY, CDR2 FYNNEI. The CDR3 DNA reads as TGTGCCAGCAGTGGACAGGGGGGAGATCAGCCCCAGCATTTT. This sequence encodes CASSGQGGDQPQHF.

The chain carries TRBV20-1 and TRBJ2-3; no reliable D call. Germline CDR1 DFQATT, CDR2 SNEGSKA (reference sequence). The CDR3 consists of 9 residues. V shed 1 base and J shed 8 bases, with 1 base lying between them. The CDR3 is CSARGTQYF. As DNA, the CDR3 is TGCAGTGCTAGAGGTACGCAGTATTTT.

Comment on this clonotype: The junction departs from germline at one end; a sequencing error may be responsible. The CDR3 region is CAIGESGEVYEQYF. The CDR3 nucleotides are TGTGCCATCGGTGAGTCAGGGGAAGTTTACGAGCAGTACTTC. V gene TRBV10-3 combines with J gene TRBJ2-7; TRBD1 might be the D (6 bases). CDR3 length: 14 amino acids. Looked up from germline, CDR1 is ENHRY and CDR2 is SYGVKD.

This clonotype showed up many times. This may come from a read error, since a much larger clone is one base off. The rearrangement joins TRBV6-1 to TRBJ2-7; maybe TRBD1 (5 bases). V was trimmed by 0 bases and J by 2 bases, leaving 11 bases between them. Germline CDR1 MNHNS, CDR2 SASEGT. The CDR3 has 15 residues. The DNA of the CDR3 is TGTGCCAGCAGTGAAGCCCAGGGCAGCGCCTACGAGCAGTACTTC. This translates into CASSEAQGSAYEQYF.

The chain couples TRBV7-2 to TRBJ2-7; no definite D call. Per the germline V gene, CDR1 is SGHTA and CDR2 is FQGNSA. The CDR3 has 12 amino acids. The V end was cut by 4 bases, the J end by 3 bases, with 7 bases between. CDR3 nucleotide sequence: TGTGCCAGCAGCTCTCTCCGCTACGAGCAGTACTTC. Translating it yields CASSSLRYEQYF.

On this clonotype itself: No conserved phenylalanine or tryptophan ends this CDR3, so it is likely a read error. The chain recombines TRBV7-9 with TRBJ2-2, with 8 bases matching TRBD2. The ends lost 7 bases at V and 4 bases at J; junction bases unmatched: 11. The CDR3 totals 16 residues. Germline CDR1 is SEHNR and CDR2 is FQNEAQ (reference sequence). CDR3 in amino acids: CASKIRFREGTGELFS. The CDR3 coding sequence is TGTGCCAGCAAGATAAGGTTCCGGGAGGGCACCGGGGAGCTGTTTTCT.

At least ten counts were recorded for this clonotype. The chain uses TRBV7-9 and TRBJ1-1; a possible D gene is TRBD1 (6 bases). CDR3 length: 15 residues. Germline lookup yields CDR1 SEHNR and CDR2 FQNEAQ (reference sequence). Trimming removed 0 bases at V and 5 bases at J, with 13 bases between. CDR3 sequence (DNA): TGTGCCAGCAGCTTAGCGGGGGGCGGGGGGACTGAAGCTTTCTTT. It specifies CASSLAGGGGTEAFF.

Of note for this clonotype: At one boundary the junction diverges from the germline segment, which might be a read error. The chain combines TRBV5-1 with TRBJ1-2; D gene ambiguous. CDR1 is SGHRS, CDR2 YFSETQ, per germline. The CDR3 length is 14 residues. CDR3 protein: CVSSSSVPNYGYTF. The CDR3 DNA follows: TGCGTCAGCAGCTCGTCTGTGCCTAACTATGGCTACACCTTC.

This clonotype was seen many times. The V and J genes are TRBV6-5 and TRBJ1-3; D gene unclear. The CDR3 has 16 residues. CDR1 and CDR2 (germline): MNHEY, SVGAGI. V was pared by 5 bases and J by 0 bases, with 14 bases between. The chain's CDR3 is CASSRASRASGNTIYF. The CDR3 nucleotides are TGTGCCAGCAGTCGGGCCTCCCGGGCCTCTGGAAACACCATATATTTT.

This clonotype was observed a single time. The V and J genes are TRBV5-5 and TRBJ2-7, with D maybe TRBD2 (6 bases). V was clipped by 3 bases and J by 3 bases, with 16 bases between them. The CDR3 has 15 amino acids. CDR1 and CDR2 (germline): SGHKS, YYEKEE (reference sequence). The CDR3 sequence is CASSSPGGANYEQYF. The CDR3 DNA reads TGTGCCAGCAGCTCCCCCGGCGGGGCTAACTACGAGCAGTACTTC.

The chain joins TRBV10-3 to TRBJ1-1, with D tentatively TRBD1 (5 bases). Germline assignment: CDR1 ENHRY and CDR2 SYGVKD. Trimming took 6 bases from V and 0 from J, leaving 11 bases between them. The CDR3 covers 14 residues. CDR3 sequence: CAISDQTVNTEAFF. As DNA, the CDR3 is TGTGCCATCAGCGACCAGACAGTGAACACTGAAGCTTTCTTT.

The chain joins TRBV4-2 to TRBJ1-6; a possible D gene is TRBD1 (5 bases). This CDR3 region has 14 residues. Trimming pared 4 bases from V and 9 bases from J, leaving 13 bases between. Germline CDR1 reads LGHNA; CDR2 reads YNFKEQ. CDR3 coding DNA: TGTGCCAGCAGCCTATCGGGGGGTGGTTCACCCCTCCACTTT. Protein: CASSLSGGGSPLHF.

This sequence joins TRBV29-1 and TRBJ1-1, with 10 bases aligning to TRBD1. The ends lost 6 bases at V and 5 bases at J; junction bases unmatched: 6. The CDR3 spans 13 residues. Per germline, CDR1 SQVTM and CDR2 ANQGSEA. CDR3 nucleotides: TGCAGCGTAGCAGGACAGGGGGGGACTGAAGCTTTCTTT. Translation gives CSVAGQGGTEAFF.

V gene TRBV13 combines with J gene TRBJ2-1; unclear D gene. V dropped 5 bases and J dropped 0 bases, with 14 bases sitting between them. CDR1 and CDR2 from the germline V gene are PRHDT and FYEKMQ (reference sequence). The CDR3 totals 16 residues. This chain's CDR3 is CASSPSDQSSYNEQFF. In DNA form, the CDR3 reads TGTGCCAGCAGCCCCTCAGACCAGAGCTCCTACAATGAGCAGTTCTTC. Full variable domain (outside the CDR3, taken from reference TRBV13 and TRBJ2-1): AAGVIQSPRHLIKEKRETATLKCYPIPRHDTVYWYQQGPGQDPQFLISFYEKMQSDKGSIPDRFSAQQFSDYHSELNMSSLELGDSALYFCASSPSDQSSYNEQFFGPGTRLTVL.

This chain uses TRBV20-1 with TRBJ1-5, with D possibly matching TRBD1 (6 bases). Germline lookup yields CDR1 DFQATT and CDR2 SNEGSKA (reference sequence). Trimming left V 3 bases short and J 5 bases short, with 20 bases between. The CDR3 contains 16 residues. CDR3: CSARDLTGGKDQPQHF. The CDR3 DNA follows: TGCAGTGCTAGGGACCTGACAGGTGGAAAGGATCAGCCCCAGCATTTT.

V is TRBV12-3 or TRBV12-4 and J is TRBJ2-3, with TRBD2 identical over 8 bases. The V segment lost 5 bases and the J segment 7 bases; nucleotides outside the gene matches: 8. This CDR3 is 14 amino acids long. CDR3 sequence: CASSSSGTGNTQYF. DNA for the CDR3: TGTGCCAGCAGTAGTAGCGGGACCGGAAATACGCAGTATTTT.

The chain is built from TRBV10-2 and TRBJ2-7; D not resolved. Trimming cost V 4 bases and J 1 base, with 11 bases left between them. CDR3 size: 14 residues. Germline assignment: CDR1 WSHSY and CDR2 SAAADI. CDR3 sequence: CASSALGPSYEQYF. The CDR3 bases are TGCGCCAGCAGTGCCCTGGGCCCATCCTACGAGCAGTACTTC.

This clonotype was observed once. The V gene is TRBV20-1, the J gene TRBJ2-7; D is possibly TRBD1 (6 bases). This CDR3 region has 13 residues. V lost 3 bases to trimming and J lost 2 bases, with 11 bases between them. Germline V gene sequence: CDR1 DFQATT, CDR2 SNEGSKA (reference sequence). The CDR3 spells CSASAPGAYEQYF. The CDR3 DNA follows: TGCAGTGCTAGTGCCCCAGGGGCCTACGAGCAGTACTTC.

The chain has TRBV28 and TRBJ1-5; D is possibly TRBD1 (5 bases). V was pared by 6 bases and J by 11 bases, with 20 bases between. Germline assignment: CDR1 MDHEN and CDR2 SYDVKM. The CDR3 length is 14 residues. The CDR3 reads CASSSGGWNQSQHF. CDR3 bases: TGTGCCAGCAGCTCCGGGGGTTGGAACCAGTCCCAGCATTTT.

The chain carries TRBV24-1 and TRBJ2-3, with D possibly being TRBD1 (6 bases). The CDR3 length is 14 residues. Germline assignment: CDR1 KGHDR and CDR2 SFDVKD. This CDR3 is CASKGVHSTDTQYF. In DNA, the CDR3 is TGTGCTAGTAAGGGGGTGCATAGCACAGATACGCAGTATTTT.

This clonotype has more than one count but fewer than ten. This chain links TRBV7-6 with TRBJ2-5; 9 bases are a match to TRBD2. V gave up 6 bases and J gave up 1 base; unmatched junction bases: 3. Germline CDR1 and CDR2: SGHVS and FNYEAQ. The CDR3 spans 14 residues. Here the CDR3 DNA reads TGTGCCAGCAGGGCGACTAGCGGCCAAGAGACCCAGTACTTC. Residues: CASRATSGQETQYF.

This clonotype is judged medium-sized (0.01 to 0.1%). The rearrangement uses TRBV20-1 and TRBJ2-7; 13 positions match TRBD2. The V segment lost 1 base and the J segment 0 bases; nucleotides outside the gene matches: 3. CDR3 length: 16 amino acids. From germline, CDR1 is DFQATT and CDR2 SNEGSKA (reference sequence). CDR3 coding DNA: TGCAGTGCTAGAGCTCGGACTAGCGGGAGCTCCTACGAGCAGTACTTC. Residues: CSARARTSGSSYEQYF.

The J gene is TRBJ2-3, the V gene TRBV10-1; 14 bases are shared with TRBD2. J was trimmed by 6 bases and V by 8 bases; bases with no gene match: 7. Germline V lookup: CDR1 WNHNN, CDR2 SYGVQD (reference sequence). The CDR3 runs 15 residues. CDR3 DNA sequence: TGCGCCAGCCCAACCGGGACTAGCGGGAGCGATACGCAGTATTTT. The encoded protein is CASPTGTSGSDTQYF.

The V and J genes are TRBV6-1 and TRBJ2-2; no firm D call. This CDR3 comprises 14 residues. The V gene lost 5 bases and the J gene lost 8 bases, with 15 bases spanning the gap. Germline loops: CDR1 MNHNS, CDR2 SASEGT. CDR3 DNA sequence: TGTGCCAGCAGTACGGGTGCTCGAGCAGGGGAGCTGTTTTTT. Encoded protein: CASSTGARAGELFF.

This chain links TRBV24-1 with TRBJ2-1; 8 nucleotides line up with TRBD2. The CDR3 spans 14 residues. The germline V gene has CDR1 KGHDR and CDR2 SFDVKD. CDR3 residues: CASGAAGLTNEQFF. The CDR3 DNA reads TGTGCTAGCGGGGCGGCGGGACTAACCAATGAGCAGTTCTTC.

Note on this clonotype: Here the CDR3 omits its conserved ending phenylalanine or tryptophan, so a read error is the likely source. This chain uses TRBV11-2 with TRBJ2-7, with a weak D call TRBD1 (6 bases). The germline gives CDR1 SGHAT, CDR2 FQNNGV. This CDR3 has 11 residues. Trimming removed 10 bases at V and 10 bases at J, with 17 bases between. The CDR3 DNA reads TGTGCCACAGGCCAGCTGGGGGCTCAGTACTTA. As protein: CATGQLGAQYL.

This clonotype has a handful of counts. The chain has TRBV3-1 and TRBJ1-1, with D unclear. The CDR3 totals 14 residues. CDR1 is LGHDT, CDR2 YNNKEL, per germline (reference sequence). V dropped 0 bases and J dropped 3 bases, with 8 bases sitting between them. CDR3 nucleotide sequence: TGTGCCAGCAGCCAAGAAGGCGGCGACACTGAAGCTTTCTTT. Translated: CASSQEGGDTEAFF.

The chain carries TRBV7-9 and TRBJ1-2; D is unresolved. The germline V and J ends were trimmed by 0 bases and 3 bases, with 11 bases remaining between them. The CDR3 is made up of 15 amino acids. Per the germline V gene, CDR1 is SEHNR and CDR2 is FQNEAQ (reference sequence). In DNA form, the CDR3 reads TGTGCCAGCAGCTTAGCCCGTGACGGCTACTATGGCTACACCTTC. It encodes CASSLARDGYYGYTF.